The entry below describes one T cell receptor (beta chain). It is likely a read error, because the conserved phenylalanine at the end of the CDR3 is missing. Because the CDR3's place on the DNA is in doubt, the DNA is left out and the CDR3 is given as listed by TCRdb. The data originate from a study of PD-L1 blockade in urothelial cancer. The method was immunoSEQ multiplex PCR; TCRdb's version includes in-frame clones alone and lacks a portion of them. The table lists about 88,000 clones, 85% to 95% of them singletons. The CDR3 is made up of 11 amino acids, end residues included. Germline CDR1 is SNHLY and CDR2 is FYNNEI.

The receptor was derived from a man aged 55-75 years with urothelial cancer. The V call is TRBV2, the J call TRBJ2-3; the listed D gene, TRBD2, was not tested against the DNA. The sequences come from PBMCs, collected around atezolizumab (anti-PD-L1) treatment. CDR3 region: CASSEVAGVLL.